This T cell receptor beta chain appears in the sequencing data of a study of blood T cell repertoires in COVID-19. About the research overall: T cells, B-cell-depleted T cells, or PBMCs supplied cDNA or gDNA.

Germline lookup yields CDR1 LNHDA and CDR2 SQIVND (reference sequence). V lost 1 base, J lost 3 bases, and 7 bases lay in between. The CDR3 spans 13 residues. With regard to this clone: Other nucleotide sequences in the sample specify the same CDR3.

Here immunoSEQ multiplex PCR was the method, and the copy in TCRdb shows in-frame clones only, minus some. The sample contains 150,000 to 200,000 clones, about 93% of which appear only once. The gene calls are TRBV19 and TRBJ2-7, with a possible D match to TRBD1 (5 bases). The specimen was peripheral blood. The TCR was taken from a woman aged 45-59 years with acute or convalescent COVID-19. DNA for the CDR3: TGTGCCAGTAGTATAGGGCAGGGCTACGAGCAGTACTTC. Protein product: CASSIGQGYEQYF.